This T cell receptor beta chain stems from a study of T cell changes during pregnancy in multiple sclerosis. Produced via immunoSEQ multiplex PCR; TCRdb's table is partial and in-frame only. Among tens of thousands of clones, 91% were seen once, and the ten largest hold 0.5%. CDR3 length: 15 amino acids. The germline V and J ends were trimmed by 3 bases and 7 bases, with 16 bases remaining between them. Looked up from germline, CDR1 is SGHTA and CDR2 is FQGNSA. V gene TRBV7-2 combines with J gene TRBJ1-5, with D possibly being TRBD1 (6 bases). Sample: CD4+ T cells from peripheral blood mononuclear cells, taken in the second trimester of pregnancy. The TCR sequence derives from a female donor in good health, enrolled as a control in a pregnancy study. The CDR3: CASSFGGTGNQPQHF. CDR3 nucleotides: TGTGCCAGCAGCTTTGGGGGAACAGGGAACCAGCCCCAGCATTTT.